A single sample gave rise to the 20 T cell receptor beta chains below, sequenced in a study of human T cells and chemical hapten exposure. MiXCR, run by TCRdb on the RACE reads, gives a single entry per CDR3 protein. The data hold about 250,000 distinct CDR3 sequences, with approximately 7.5% observed a single time. Time point reported: pre-sensitization, week 0. Sample treatment: therapeutic diphenylcyclopropenone sensitization with weekly scalp DPC. The sample consisted of whole blood, taken in connection with sensitization to the hapten diphenylcyclopropenone (DPC). These TCRs come from a man younger than 30 with alopecia areata. Some clones in this sample may be carry-over from other donors' samples.

This chain links TRBV5-1 with TRBJ1-2; TRBD1 matches at 7 bases. After removal of 4 bases from V and 6 bases from J, the junction contained 12 bases not matched to a gene. The germline V gene encodes CDR1 SGHRS and CDR2 YFSETQ. This CDR3 has 15 amino acids. CDR3 DNA: TGCGCCAGCAGCCCTGCCCATCCCGACAGGGATGGCTACACCTTC. Translation: CASSPAHPDRDGYTF.

This clonotype was counted between two and nine times. The chain joins TRBV12-3 or TRBV12-4 to TRBJ1-2, with D uncertain. Trimming took off 6 bases at V and 5 bases at J, with 13 bases between the two ends. The CDR3 covers 13 residues. CDR3 loop: CASSRSTSYGYTF. The CDR3 DNA reads TGTGCCAGCAGCCGATCGACTTCGTATGGCTACACCTTC.

The rearrangement links TRBV29-1 to TRBJ2-7; D is perhaps TRBD2 (6 bases). The ends were cut back, 6 bases at V and 5 bases at J, with 8 bases in the middle. The CDR3 sequence is 10 residues long. Germline V gene lookup returns CDR1 SQVTM and CDR2 ANQGSEA. Here the CDR3 reads CSVRTNEQYF. The DNA of the CDR3 is TGCAGCGTCCGGACTAACGAGCAGTACTTC.

The sample holds a few counts of this clonotype. This rearrangement joins TRBV6-5 to TRBJ1-5, with TRBD1 matching over 7 bases. Germline trimming cut 6 bases from V and 0 bases from J; bases unmatched to any gene: 8. The CDR3 totals 16 residues. Germline V gene lookup returns CDR1 MNHEY and CDR2 SVGAGI. CDR3 region: CASSRTGQASNQPQHF. The CDR3 nucleotides are TGTGCCAGCAGCCGAACCGGACAGGCTAGCAATCAGCCCCAGCATTTT.

This clonotype was recorded many times. The chain has TRBV14 and TRBJ2-7; no firm D call. Germline-derived CDR1 and CDR2 are SGHDN and FVKESK. Trimming removed 1 base at V and 1 base at J, with 11 bases between. The CDR3 sequence is 15 residues long. The chain's CDR3 is CASSQVGLGSYEQYF. The CDR3 region has the DNA TGTGCCAGCAGCCAAGTGGGTCTTGGGTCCTACGAGCAGTACTTC.

The chain employs TRBV5-1 and TRBJ1-2; no reliable D call. CDR3 length: 15 residues. V shed 3 bases and J shed 3 bases, with 15 bases lying between them. Germline CDR1 is SGHRS and CDR2 is YFSETQ. This CDR3 reads CASSSVTQPYYGYTF. CDR3 nucleotide sequence: TGCGCCAGCAGCTCCGTGACCCAGCCCTACTATGGCTACACCTTC.

In nucleotides, the CDR3 is TGTGCCAGCAGCTTAGGGACGGTCTCGACCCAGTACTTC. This encodes CASSLGTVSTQYF. This sequence joins TRBV11-3 and TRBJ2-5, with D unresolved. Germline lookup yields CDR1 SGHNT and CDR2 YENEEA. CDR3 length: 13 residues. The V end was cut by 1 base, the J end by 7 bases, with 10 bases between.

The CDR3 loop is CASSADGGQETQYF. CDR3 DNA sequence: TGTGCCAGCAGCGCCGACGGTGGCCAAGAGACCCAGTACTTC. The chain is built from TRBV5-4 and TRBJ2-5; D unclear. This CDR3 spans 14 amino acids. Trimming shortened V by 4 bases and J by 1 base, and 11 bases separated the two germline ends. CDR1 is SGHNT, CDR2 YYREEE, per germline (reference sequence).

The J gene is TRBJ2-5, the V gene TRBV27, with a possible D match to TRBD1 (6 bases). There are 17 residues in the CDR3. CDR1 MNHEY and CDR2 SMNVEV come from the germline V gene (reference sequence). Trimming shortened V by 3 bases and J by 5 bases, and 22 bases separated the two germline ends. The CDR3 sequence: CASSFIPPGQARETQYF. The CDR3 nucleotides are TGTGCCAGCAGTTTTATACCGCCGGGACAAGCTCGCGAGACCCAGTACTTC.

The V gene is TRBV12-5, the J gene TRBJ1-1; weak D call: TRBD1 (5 bases). This CDR3 contains 13 residues. CDR1 is LGHNT and CDR2 is FRNRAP in the germline V gene. Trimming removed 5 bases at V and 4 bases at J, with 11 bases between. CDR3 sequence: CASGKTQGTEAFF. The CDR3 bases are TGTGCTAGTGGTAAGACCCAGGGCACTGAAGCTTTCTTT.

In this sample, this clonotype turned up a few times. The chain uses TRBV20-1 and TRBJ1-2, with D possibly matching TRBD1 (6 bases). CDR1 and CDR2 (germline): DFQATT, SNEGSKA (reference sequence). The length of the CDR3 is 12 residues. Trimming took 0 bases from V and 7 from J, leaving 9 bases between them. The CDR3 DNA sequence: TGCAGTGCTAGAGACAGGGGAATTGGCTACACCTTC. Translation: CSARDRGIGYTF.

V gene TRBV3-1 combines with J gene TRBJ1-1; 11 nucleotides line up with TRBD1. After removal of 5 bases from V and 11 bases from J, the junction contained 7 bases not matched to a gene. The CDR3 consists of 13 residues. Germline V gives CDR1 LGHDT, CDR2 YNNKEL (reference sequence). CDR3 DNA sequence: TGTGCCAGCAGCACCGGGACAGGGGGGAAGGCTTTCTTT. This translates into CASSTGTGGKAFF.

There are a few counts of this clonotype. V usage is TRBV28 and J usage is TRBJ1-2; a weak D match, TRBD1 (6 bases). Germline assignment: CDR1 MDHEN and CDR2 SYDVKM. V lost 3 bases to trimming and J lost 4 bases, with 9 bases between them. This CDR3 contains 13 residues. The CDR3 sequence: CASSFGDIYGYTF. As DNA, the CDR3 is TGTGCCAGCAGTTTTGGGGACATCTATGGCTACACCTTC.

This chain links TRBV7-9 with TRBJ2-5; TRBD2 aligns across 9 bases. Germline CDR1 is SEHNR and CDR2 is FQNEAQ (reference sequence). The J segment lost 8 bases and the V segment lost 4 bases, leaving 5 bases of the junction unmatched. The CDR3 consists of 13 residues. CDR3 sequence: CASSSRGGLTQYF. CDR3 nucleotides: TGTGCCAGCAGCTCGCGGGGGGGCCTTACCCAGTACTTC.

This chain uses TRBV9 with TRBJ1-3, with unresolved D. The CDR3 covers 16 residues. Trimming removed 0 bases from V and 0 bases from J, with 10 bases in between. Germline CDR1 reads SGDLS; CDR2 reads YYNGEE. CDR3 loop: CASSVDIRNSGNTIYF. CDR3 DNA: TGTGCCAGCAGCGTAGACATCCGGAACTCTGGAAACACCATATATTTT. Full variable domain (outside the CDR3, taken from reference TRBV9 and TRBJ1-3): DSGVTQTPKHLITATGQRVTLRCSPRSGDLSVYWYQQSLDQGLQFLIQYYNGEERAKGNILERFSAQQFPDLHSELNLSSLELGDSALYFCASSVDIRNSGNTIYFGEGSWLTVV.

A few counts support this clonotype. The chain carries TRBV4-1 and TRBJ1-2, with D unclear. This CDR3 spans 11 amino acids. Germline lookup yields CDR1 MGHRA and CDR2 YSYEKL. Trimming cost V 0 bases and J 8 bases, with 4 bases left between them. CDR3 sequence reads: CASSQDKGYTF. The CDR3 DNA reads TGCGCCAGCAGCCAAGATAAAGGCTACACCTTC.

This clonotype was detected a few times. The chain joins TRBV12-3 or TRBV12-4 to TRBJ2-3; 8 bases map to TRBD2. Trimming cost V 0 bases and J 3 bases; bases outside gene matches: 11. The CDR3 has 18 amino acids. The CDR3 nucleotides read TGTGCCAGCAGTTTAGCACACCCACTAGCGGCGGTGACAGATACGCAGTATTTT. Translated, it gives CASSLAHPLAAVTDTQYF.

The chain combines TRBV6-2 or TRBV6-3 with TRBJ1-6; D uncertain. This CDR3 region has 15 residues. Trimming shortened V by 5 bases and J by 7 bases, and 15 bases separated the two germline ends. Germline loops: CDR1 MNHEY, CDR2 SVGEGT. The CDR3, as DNA: TGTGCCAGCAGTCCCAGTCGGACGGGGAATTCACCCCTCCACTTT. Protein product: CASSPSRTGNSPLHF.

This clonotype was counted between two and nine times. The gene calls are TRBV7-8 and TRBJ2-7; 9 nucleotides agree with TRBD1. Germline CDR1 reads SGHVS; CDR2 reads FQNEAQ. V shed 5 bases and J 5 bases; nucleotides not matched to a gene: 4. CDR3 length: 13 amino acids. CDR3: CASSTRTGDEQYV. The CDR3 region has the DNA TGTGCCAGCAGCACCCGGACAGGGGACGAGCAGTACGTC.

This clonotype was counted ten times or more. The rearrangement uses TRBV7-9 and TRBJ1-4, with D possibly matching TRBD1 (5 bases). The CDR3 consists of 14 residues. Germline loops: CDR1 SEHNR, CDR2 FQNEAQ (reference sequence). V was clipped by 5 bases and J by 3 bases, with 10 bases between them. The CDR3 coding sequence is TGTGCCAGCAGCCTGGGGGGAGCTAATGAAAAACTGTTTTTT. The encoded protein is CASSLGGANEKLFF. The full variable domain, its missing parts supplied by reference TRBV7-9 and TRBJ1-4, is DTGVSQNPRHKITKRGQNVTFRCDPISEHNRLYWYRQTLGQGPEFLTYFQNEAQLEKSRLLSDRFSAERPKGSFSTLEIQRTEQGDSAMYLCASSLGGANEKLFFGSGTQLSVL.